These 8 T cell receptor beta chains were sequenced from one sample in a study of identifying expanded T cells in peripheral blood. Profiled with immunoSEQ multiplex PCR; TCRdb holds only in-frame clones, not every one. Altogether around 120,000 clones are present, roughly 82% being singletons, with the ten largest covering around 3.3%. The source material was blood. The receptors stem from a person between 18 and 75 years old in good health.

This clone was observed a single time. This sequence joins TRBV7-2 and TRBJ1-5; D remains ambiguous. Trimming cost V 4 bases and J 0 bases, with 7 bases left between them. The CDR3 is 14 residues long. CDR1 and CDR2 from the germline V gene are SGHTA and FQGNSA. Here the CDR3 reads CASSSYYSNQPQHF. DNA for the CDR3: TGTGCCAGCAGCTCTTACTATAGCAATCAGCCCCAGCATTTT.

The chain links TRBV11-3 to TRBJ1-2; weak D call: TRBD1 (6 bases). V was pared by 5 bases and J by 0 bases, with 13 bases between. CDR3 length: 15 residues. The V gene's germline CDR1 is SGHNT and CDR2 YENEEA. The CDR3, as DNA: TGTGCCAGCAGCGACAGGACAGACTCTAACTATGGCTACACCTTC. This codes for CASSDRTDSNYGYTF.

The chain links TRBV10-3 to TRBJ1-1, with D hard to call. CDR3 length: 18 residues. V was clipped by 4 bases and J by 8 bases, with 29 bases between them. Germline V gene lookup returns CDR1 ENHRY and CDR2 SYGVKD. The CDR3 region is CAISGGVGSPEPLKEAFF. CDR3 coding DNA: TGTGCCATCAGTGGAGGCGTGGGTAGTCCGGAACCCTTAAAAGAAGCTTTCTTT.

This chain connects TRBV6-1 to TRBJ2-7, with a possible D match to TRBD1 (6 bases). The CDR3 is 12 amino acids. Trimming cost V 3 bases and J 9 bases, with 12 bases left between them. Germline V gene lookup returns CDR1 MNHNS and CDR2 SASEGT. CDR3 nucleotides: TGTGCCAGCAGTGACGAACAGGGAGCGCAGTACTTC. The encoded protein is CASSDEQGAQYF.

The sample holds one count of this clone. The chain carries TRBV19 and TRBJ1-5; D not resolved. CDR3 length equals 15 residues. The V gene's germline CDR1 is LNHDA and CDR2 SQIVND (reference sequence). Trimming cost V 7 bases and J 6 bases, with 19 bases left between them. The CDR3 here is CASTIVGHDRQPQHF. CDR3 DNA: TGTGCCAGTACCATAGTGGGCCACGATCGTCAGCCCCAGCATTTT.

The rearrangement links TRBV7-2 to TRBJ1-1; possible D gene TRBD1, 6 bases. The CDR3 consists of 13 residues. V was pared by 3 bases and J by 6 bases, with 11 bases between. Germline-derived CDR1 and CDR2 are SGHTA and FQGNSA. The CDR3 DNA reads TGTGCCAGCAGCTTTCTTGGGGGCGCTGAAGCTTTCTTT. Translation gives CASSFLGGAEAFF.

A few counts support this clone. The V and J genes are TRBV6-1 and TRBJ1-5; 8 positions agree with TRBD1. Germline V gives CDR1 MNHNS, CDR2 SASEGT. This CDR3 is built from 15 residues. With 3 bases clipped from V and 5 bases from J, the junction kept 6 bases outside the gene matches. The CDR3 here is CASSDGRGLHQPQHF. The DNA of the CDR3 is TGTGCCAGCAGTGACGGCAGGGGGCTTCATCAGCCCCAGCATTTT.

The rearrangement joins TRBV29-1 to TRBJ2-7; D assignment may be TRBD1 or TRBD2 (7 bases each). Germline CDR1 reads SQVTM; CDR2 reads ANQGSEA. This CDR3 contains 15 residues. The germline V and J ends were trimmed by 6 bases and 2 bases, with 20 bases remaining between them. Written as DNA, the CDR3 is TGCAGCGTCGCCGGGGGGACAGAGGCTACCTACGAGCAGTACTTC. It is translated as CSVAGGTEATYEQYF.